The 3 T cell receptor beta chains presented below share a single source sample, sequenced in a study of T-cell reconstitution after alpha-beta-depleted transplantation in children. Unique molecular identifiers were used to barcode this TCRbeta library. TCRdb used MiXCR to reprocess the PCR reads, holding one entry per CDR3 protein. The sample yields around 380,000 distinct CDR3 sequences, roughly a tenth seen once. Material: PBMCs from the stem cell graft donor, obtained from the stem cell graft. Every receptor here comes from a human donor who donated a stem cell graft to a child with acute myeloid leukemia.

The rearrangement uses TRBV5-1 and TRBJ2-7; a possible D gene is TRBD1 (6 bases). CDR1 is SGHRS, CDR2 YFSETQ, per germline. Trimming removed 9 bases at V and 4 bases at J, with 14 bases between. This CDR3 has 12 residues. CDR3 sequence (DNA): TGCGCCACCGACCCGGACAGATACGAGCAGTACGTC. Its translation is CATDPDRYEQYV.

Ten or more counts support this clonotype. The genes are TRBV27 and TRBJ2-3, with a tentative D call TRBD2 (5 bases). Trimming removed 3 bases from V and 0 bases from J, with 10 bases in between. This CDR3 spans 15 amino acids. Germline CDR1 MNHEY, CDR2 SMNVEV (reference sequence). CDR3 amino acids: CASSFQRTSTDTQYF. In DNA, the CDR3 is TGTGCCAGCAGTTTCCAGCGGACTAGCACAGATACGCAGTATTTT.

This clonotype showed up just a few times. V and J are TRBV5-1 and TRBJ2-5; D is perhaps TRBD1 (6 bases). CDR1 is SGHRS, CDR2 YFSETQ, per germline. The CDR3 loop spans 16 amino acids. V lost 4 bases, J lost 2 bases, and 18 bases lay in between. Written as DNA, the CDR3 is TGCGCCAGCAGCCGATGGACAGAATATCCTCAAGAGACCCAGTACTTC. Protein: CASSRWTEYPQETQYF.